Listed below are T cell receptor beta chains from one sample, sequenced in a study of blood T cells in healthy people across ages. TCRdb ran MiXCR on the 5' RACE reads and lists one entry per CDR3 protein. The table lists some 1.5 million distinct CDR3 sequences, approximately 43% of them singletons, with around 4% in the top ten. The sequenced sample was blood. The receptors stem from a woman under 30 in good health. Each CDR3 is given with its conserved first and last residue. D genes are given only for firm matches. Clone size is not always given. Where it is, it says once, few, many or a class for expanded clones.

few,TRBV20-1,TRBD1,TRBJ2-7,CSAKTGGRPYEQYF,TGCAGTGCCAAGACAGGGGGCAGGCCCTACGAGCAGTACTTC
-,TRBV29-1,TRBD2,TRBJ2-3,CSGRARLADPRRQYF,TGCAGCGGGAGGGCAAGACTAGCGGACCCCAGGCGGCAGTATTTT
-,TRBV4-3,-,TRBJ2-2,CASSQVQANTGELFF,TGCGCCAGCAGCCAAGTGCAGGCCAACACCGGGGAGCTGTTTTTT
-,TRBV10-3,-,TRBJ1-2,CAISDRNHYGYTF,TGTGCCATCAGTGACCGGAATCACTATGGCTACACCTTC
few,TRBV7-2,TRBD2,TRBJ2-7,CASMLGLAGGDNEQYF,TGTGCCAGCATGCTAGGACTAGCGGGGGGGGACAATGAGCAGTACTTC
-,TRBV5-1,TRBD2,TRBJ2-3,CASTGTSGRAAQYF,TGCGCCAGCACCGGGACTAGCGGGAGGGCGGCACAGTATTTT
few,TRBV4-1,TRBD1,TRBJ1-1,CASSQPPGTGKGEAFF,TGCGCCAGCAGCCAGCCACCCGGGACAGGGAAGGGGGAAGCTTTCTTT
-,TRBV25-1,-,TRBJ2-5,CASSELRGTQYF,TGTGCCAGCAGTGAATTGCGTGGGACCCAGTACTTC
-,TRBV3-1,-,TRBJ2-1,CASSHAPWRVHNEQFF,TGTGCCAGCAGCCACGCTCCTTGGCGGGTACACAATGAGCAGTTCTTC
few,TRBV7-9,-,TRBJ1-2,CASSLQARLNYGYTF,TGTGCCAGCAGCTTACAGGCCCGCCTTAACTATGGCTACACCTTC
few,TRBV15,-,TRBJ2-7,CATSRDRNEQYF,TGTGCCACCAGCAGAGATCGGAACGAGCAGTACTTC
-,TRBV5-1,-,TRBJ1-2,CASSLARGSYGYTF,TGCGCCAGCAGCTTAGCCAGGGGTTCCTATGGCTACACCTTC
-,TRBV7-9,TRBD1,TRBJ2-1,CASSPLGQGVDEQFF,TGTGCCAGCAGCCCCCTAGGACAGGGGGTTGATGAGCAGTTCTTC
-,TRBV6-5,TRBD2,TRBJ2-3,CASSMIAGIDTQYF,TGTGCCAGCAGTATGATAGCGGGGATTGATACGCAGTATTTT
-,TRBV5-5,-,TRBJ1-6,CASSLVVTSDSPLHF,TGTGCCAGCAGCTTGGTAGTGACATCGGACTCACCCCTCCACTTT
-,TRBV20-1,-,TRBJ2-7,CSAHGGAGYEQYF,TGCAGTGCTCACGGGGGAGCAGGCTACGAGCAGTACTTC
few,TRBV28,-,TRBJ2-1,CASSWAPARTLTNEQFF,TGTGCCAGCAGTTGGGCCCCTGCCCGGACACTGACGAATGAGCAGTTCTTC
-,TRBV20-1,TRBD1,TRBJ2-7,CSASPTGGSYEQYF,TGCAGTGCTAGTCCTACAGGGGGCTCCTACGAGCAGTACTTC
-,TRBV7-9,-,TRBJ1-6,CASSLQGLGNSPLHF,TGTGCCAGCAGCTTACAGGGTTTAGGTAATTCACCCCTCCACTTT
few,TRBV12-3/TRBV12-4,-,TRBJ2-1,CASLKGLIYNEQFF,TGTGCCAGCCTAAAAGGGCTAATTTACAATGAGCAGTTCTTC
-,TRBV5-1,TRBD2,TRBJ2-3,CASSPSGLYRLDTQYF,TGCGCCAGCAGCCCCTCGGGACTATACCGGCTAGATACGCAGTATTTT
-,TRBV30,-,TRBJ2-3,CACSGKGARTDTQYF,TGTGCCTGTAGCGGTAAGGGGGCTCGCACAGATACGCAGTATTTT
-,TRBV27,-,TRBJ2-4,CASSPALQGDEQYF,TGTGCCAGCAGCCCCGCGCTACAGGGCGATGAGCAGTACTTC
-,TRBV28,-,TRBJ1-5,CASSTIRGTGVSGNQPQHF,TGTGCCAGCAGTACCATCCGGGGCACGGGGGTATCGGGCAATCAGCCCCAGCATTTT
-,TRBV6-2/TRBV6-3,-,TRBJ2-7,CASSYSSQGAMGYEQYF,TGTGCCAGCAGTTACTCCTCGCAAGGGGCGATGGGCTACGAGCAGTACTTC
few,TRBV2,TRBD2,TRBJ2-1,CVTGLAVNYNEQFF,TGTGTCACCGGGCTAGCGGTAAACTACAATGAGCAGTTCTTC
few,TRBV2,TRBD2,TRBJ2-1,CASTRTSVGPNEQFF,TGTGCCAGCACCAGGACTAGCGTGGGACCCAATGAGCAGTTCTTC
-,TRBV5-1,TRBD1,TRBJ2-2,CASSLAVTGAGELFF,TGCGCCAGCAGCTTAGCTGTGACAGGGGCCGGGGAGCTGTTTTTT
-,TRBV14,-,TRBJ2-5,CASSQYGPPSQETQYF,TGTGCCAGCAGCCAATATGGACCACCCTCCCAAGAGACCCAGTACTTC
-,TRBV7-2,-,TRBJ2-3,CASSLRVVQNTQYF,TGTGCCAGCAGCTTACGTGTAGTACAAAATACGCAGTATTTT
few,TRBV20-1,-,TRBJ2-3,CSAPREVSTDTQYF,TGCAGTGCTCCCCGTGAGGTTAGCACAGATACGCAGTATTTT
-,TRBV12-3/TRBV12-4,TRBD1,TRBJ1-1,CASTADRGRGEAFF,TGTGCCAGCACCGCGGACAGGGGGAGGGGTGAAGCTTTCTTT
few,TRBV12-3/TRBV12-4,TRBD2,TRBJ2-3,CASTPRGGGTDTQYF,TGTGCCAGCACCCCGCGTGGGGGGGGCACAGATACGCAGTATTTT
many,TRBV29-1,-,TRBJ2-1,CSVARSSYNEQFF,TGCAGCGTCGCCAGGAGCTCCTACAATGAGCAGTTCTTC
few,TRBV12-3/TRBV12-4,-,TRBJ2-5,CASAVEVQYF,TGTGCCAGCGCCGTGGAGGTCCAGTACTTC
-,TRBV29-1,-,TRBJ2-3,CSFNLYTDTQYF,TGCAGCTTCAACCTCTATACAGATACGCAGTATTTT
many,TRBV7-8,-,TRBJ1-5,CASSAGQLEPQHF,TGTGCCAGCAGCGCTGGACAGTTAGAGCCCCAGCATTTT
few,TRBV4-1,-,TRBJ1-4,CASSQGLREKLFF,TGTGCCAGCAGCCAAGGCCTTCGGGAAAAACTGTTTTTT